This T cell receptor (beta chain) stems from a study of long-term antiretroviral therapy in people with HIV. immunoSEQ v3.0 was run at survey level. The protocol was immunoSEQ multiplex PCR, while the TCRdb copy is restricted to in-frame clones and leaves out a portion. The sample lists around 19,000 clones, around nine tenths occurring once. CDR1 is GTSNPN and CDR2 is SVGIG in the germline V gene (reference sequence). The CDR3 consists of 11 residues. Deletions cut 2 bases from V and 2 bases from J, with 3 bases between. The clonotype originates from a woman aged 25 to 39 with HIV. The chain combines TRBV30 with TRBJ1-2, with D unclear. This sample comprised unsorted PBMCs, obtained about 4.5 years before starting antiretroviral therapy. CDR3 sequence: CAWSKNYGYTF. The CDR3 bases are TGTGCCTGGAGTAAGAACTATGGCTACACCTTC.